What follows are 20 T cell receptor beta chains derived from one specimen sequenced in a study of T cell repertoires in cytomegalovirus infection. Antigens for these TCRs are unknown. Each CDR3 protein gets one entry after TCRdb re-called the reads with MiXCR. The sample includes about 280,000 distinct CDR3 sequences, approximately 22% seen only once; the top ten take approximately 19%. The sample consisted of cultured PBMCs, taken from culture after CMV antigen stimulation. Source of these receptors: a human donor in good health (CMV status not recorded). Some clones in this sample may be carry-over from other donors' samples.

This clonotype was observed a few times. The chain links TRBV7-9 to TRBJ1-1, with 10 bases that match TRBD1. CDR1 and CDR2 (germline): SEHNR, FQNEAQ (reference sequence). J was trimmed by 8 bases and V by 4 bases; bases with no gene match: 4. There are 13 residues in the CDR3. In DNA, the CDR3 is TGTGCCAGCAGCTCCCAGACAGGGGGCGAAGCTTTCTTT. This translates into CASSSQTGGEAFF.

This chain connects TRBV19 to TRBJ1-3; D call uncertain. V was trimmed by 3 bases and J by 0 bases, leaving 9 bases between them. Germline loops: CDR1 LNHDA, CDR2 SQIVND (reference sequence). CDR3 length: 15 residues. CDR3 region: CASSMGDNSGNTIYF. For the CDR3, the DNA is TGTGCCAGTAGTATGGGTGATAACTCTGGAAACACCATATATTTT.

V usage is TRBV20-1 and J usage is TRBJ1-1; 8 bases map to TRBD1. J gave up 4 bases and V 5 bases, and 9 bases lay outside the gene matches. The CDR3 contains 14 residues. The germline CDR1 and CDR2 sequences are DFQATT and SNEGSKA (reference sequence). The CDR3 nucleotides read TGCAGTGCTCGGGACAGGATCGATAGCACTGAAGCTTTCTTT. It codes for CSARDRIDSTEAFF.

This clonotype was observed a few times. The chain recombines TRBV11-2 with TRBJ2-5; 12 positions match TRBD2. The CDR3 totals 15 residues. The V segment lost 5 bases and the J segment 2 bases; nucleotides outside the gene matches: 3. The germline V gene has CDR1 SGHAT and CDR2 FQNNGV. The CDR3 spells CASSHGLAGQETQYF. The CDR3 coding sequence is TGTGCCAGCAGCCACGGACTAGCGGGACAAGAGACCCAGTACTTC.

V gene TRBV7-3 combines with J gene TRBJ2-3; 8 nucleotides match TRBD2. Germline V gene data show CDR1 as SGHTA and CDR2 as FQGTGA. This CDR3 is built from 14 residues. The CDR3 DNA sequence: TGTGTCGGCAGCTTATCCAGCGGGAGTCCGGATGGGTATTTT. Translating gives CVGSLSSGSPDGYF.

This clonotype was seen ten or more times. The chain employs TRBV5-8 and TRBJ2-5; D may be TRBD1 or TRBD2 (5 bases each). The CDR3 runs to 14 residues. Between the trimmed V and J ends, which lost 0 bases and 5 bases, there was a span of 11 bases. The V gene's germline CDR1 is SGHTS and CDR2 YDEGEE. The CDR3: CASSLGGNRETQYF. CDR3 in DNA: TGTGCCAGCAGCTTGGGGGGGAACCGGGAGACCCAGTACTTC.

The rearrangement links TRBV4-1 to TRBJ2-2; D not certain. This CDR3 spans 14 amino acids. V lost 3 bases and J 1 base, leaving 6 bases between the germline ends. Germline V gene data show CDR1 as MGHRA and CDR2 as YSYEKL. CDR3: CASSHRENTGELFF. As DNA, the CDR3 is TGCGCCAGCAGCCATAGGGAGAACACCGGGGAGCTGTTTTTT.

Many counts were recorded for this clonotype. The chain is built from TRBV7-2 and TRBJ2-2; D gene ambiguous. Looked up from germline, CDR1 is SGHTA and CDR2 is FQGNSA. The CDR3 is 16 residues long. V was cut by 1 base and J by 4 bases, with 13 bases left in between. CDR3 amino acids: CASSLVGPWVTGELFF. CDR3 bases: TGTGCCAGCAGCTTAGTAGGGCCCTGGGTCACCGGGGAGCTGTTTTTT.

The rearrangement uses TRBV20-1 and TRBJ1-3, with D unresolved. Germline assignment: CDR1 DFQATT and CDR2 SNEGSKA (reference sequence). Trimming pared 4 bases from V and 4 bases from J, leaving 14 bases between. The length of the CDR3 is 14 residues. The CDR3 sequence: CSAMDGGKGNTIYF. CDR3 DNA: TGCAGTGCTATGGACGGTGGCAAAGGAAACACCATATATTTT.

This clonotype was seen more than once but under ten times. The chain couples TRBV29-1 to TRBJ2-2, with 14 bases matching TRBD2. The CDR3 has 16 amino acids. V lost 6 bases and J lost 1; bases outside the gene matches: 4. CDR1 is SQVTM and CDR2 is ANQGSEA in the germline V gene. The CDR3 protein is CSVAGTSGRNTGELFF. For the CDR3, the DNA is TGCAGCGTCGCCGGGACTAGCGGGAGGAACACCGGGGAGCTGTTTTTT.

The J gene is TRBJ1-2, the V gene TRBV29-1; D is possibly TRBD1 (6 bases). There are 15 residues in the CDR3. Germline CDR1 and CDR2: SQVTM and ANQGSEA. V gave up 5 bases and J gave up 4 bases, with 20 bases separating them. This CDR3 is CSVHDGGRGLYGYTF. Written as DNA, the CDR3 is TGCAGCGTTCATGACGGTGGCAGGGGCCTCTATGGCTACACCTTC.

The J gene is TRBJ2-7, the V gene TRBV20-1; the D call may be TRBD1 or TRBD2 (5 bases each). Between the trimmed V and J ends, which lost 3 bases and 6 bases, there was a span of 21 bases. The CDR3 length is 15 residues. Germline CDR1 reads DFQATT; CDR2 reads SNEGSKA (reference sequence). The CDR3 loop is CSAREIGTRWGEQYF. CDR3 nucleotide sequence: TGCAGTGCTAGGGAGATAGGGACCCGGTGGGGCGAGCAGTACTTC.

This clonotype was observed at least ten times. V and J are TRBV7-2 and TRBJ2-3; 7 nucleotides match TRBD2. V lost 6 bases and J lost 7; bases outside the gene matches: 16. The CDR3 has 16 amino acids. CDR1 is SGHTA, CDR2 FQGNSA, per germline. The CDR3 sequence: CASSSKGGGSGNTQYF. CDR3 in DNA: TGTGCCAGCAGTTCTAAGGGCGGCGGGAGTGGGAATACGCAGTATTTT. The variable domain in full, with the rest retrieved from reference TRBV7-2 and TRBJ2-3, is GAGVSQSPSNKVTEKGKDVELRCDPISGHTALYWYRQSLGQGLEFLIYFQGNSAPDKSGLPSDRFSAERTGGSVSTLTIQRTQQEDSAVYLCASSSKGGGSGNTQYFGPGTRLTVL.

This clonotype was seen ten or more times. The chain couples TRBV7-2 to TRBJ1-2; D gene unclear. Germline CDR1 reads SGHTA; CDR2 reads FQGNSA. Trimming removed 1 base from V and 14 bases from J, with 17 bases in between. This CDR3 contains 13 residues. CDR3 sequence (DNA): TGTGCCAGCAGCTTAGTTGCCACGACGAGGGAAACCTTC. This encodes CASSLVATTRETF.

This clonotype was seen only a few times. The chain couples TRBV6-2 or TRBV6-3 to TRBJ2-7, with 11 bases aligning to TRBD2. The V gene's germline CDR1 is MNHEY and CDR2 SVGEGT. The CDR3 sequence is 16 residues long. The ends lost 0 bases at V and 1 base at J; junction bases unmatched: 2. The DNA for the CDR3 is TGTGCCAGCAGTTACTCAAGGACTAGCGGGTCCTACGAGCAGTACTTC. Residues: CASSYSRTSGSYEQYF.

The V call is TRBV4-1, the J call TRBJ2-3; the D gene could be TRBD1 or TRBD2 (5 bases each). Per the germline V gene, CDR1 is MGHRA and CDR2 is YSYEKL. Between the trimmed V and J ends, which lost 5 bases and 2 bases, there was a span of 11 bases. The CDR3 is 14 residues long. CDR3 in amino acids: CASSGGQYTDTQYF. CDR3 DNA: TGCGCCAGCAGCGGGGGTCAGTACACAGATACGCAGTATTTT.

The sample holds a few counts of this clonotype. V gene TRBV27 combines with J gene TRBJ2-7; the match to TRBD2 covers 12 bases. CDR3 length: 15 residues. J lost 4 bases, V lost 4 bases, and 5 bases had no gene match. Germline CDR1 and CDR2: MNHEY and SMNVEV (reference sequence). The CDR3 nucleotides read TGTGCCAGCAGTTCCGGACTAGCGGGGTTTTACGAGCAGTACTTC. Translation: CASSSGLAGFYEQYF.

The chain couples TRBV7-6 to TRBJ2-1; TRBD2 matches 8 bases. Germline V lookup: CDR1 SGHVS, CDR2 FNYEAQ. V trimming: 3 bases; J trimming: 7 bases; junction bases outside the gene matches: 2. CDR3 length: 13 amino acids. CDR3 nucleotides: TGTGCCAGCAGCTTTTCGGGGGGGAATGAGCAGTTCTTC. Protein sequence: CASSFSGGNEQFF. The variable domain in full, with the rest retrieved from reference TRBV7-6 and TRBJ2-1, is GAGVSQSPRYKVTKRGQDVALRCDPISGHVSLYWYRQALGQGPEFLTYFNYEAQQDKSGLPNDRFSAERPEGSISTLTIQRTEQRDSAMYRCASSFSGGNEQFFGPGTRLTVL.

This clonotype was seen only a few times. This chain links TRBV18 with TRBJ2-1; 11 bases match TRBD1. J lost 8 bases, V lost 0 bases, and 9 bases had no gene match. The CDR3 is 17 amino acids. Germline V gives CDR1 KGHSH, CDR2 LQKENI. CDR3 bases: TGTGCCAGCTCACCACCATCGGACAGGGGGCTTCTCGATGAGCAGTTCTTC. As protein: CASSPPSDRGLLDEQFF. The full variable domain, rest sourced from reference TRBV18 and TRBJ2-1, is NAGVMQNPRHLVRRRGQEARLRCSPMKGHSHVYWYRQLPEEGLKFMVYLQKENIIDESGMPKERFSAEFPKEGPSILRIQQVVRGDSAAYFCASSPPSDRGLLDEQFFGPGTRLTVL.

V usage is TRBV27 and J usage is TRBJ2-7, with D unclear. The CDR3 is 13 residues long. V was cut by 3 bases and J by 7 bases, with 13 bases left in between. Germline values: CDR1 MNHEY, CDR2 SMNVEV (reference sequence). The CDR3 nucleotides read TGTGCCAGCAGTTTCCCGCCCCGTGGGGAGCAGTACGTC. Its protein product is CASSFPPRGEQYV.